One sample yielded the 8 T cell receptor beta chains listed below, sequenced in a study of CD4 and CD8 cells across lung adenocarcinoma regions. TCRdb called the PCR reads again in MiXCR, with one record for every CDR3 protein. The table shows about 3,100 distinct CDR3 sequences, with under 50% occurring only once. The source material was CD8+ T cells from the center of a lung tumor. The receptor source for this set is a male donor with lung adenocarcinoma. The CD4 and CD8 labels of this study may be unreliable.

About this clonotype itself: One base away lies a much larger clone, so this may be a sequencing read error. The CDR3 DNA follows: TGTGCCAGCAGGCAGGGACTAGCGGGAGGGCGGACCCAGTTCTTC. It translates to CASRQGLAGGRTQFF. This sequence joins TRBV6-1 and TRBJ2-1, with 16 bases lining up with TRBD2. The germline V gene encodes CDR1 MNHNS and CDR2 SASEGT. With V trimmed by 6 bases and J by 13 bases, 9 bases remained unmatched. The CDR3 extends over 15 amino acids.

By share of the sample, this clonotype is medium-sized. This chain uses TRBV27 with TRBJ2-1; no definite D call. This CDR3 is 13 amino acids long. The germline V gene has CDR1 MNHEY and CDR2 SMNVEV (reference sequence). Between the trimmed V and J ends, which lost 7 bases and 5 bases, there was a span of 12 bases. The DNA of the CDR3 is TGTGCCAGCACACACACAGTAAACAATGAGCAGTTCTTC. The encoded protein is CASTHTVNNEQFF.

This clonotype is labeled medium-sized. The CDR3, as DNA: TGCGCCAGCAGCCAAGTAAGAGACGGGAGCAATGAGCAGTTCTTC. It translates to CASSQVRDGSNEQFF. V usage is TRBV4-1 and J usage is TRBJ2-1; TRBD2 is a possible D gene (6 bases). The V gene's germline CDR1 is MGHRA and CDR2 YSYEKL. The CDR3 is 15 residues long. V was cut by 1 base and J by 6 bases, with 13 bases left in between.

The chain is built from TRBV7-2 and TRBJ2-1; D uncertain. Trimming took 2 bases from V and 0 from J, leaving 8 bases between them. The CDR3 sequence is 15 residues long. Germline-derived CDR1 and CDR2 are SGHTA and FQGNSA. CDR3 residues: CASSLSASSYNEQFF. The CDR3 DNA reads TGTGCCAGCAGCTTAAGCGCCAGCTCCTACAATGAGCAGTTCTTC.

This rearrangement joins TRBV9 to TRBJ2-1; D possibly corresponds to TRBD1 (5 bases). The end of the DNA is better explained by TRBJ2-5, so the J call may be wrong. Germline V gene data show CDR1 as SGDLS and CDR2 as YYNGEE. The CDR3 consists of 14 residues. The CDR3 DNA sequence: TGTGCCAGCAGCCCCCAGGGCGGACAAGAGACCCAGTACTTC. It encodes CASSPQGGQETQYF.

The chain couples TRBV4-3 to TRBJ2-5; D gene ambiguous. There are 14 residues in the CDR3. In germline, CDR1 is LGHNA, CDR2 YSLEER. With 0 bases removed from V and 7 bases from J, the gap between germline ends came to 12 bases. CDR3 protein: CASSQDQSSRTQYF. Here the CDR3 DNA reads TGCGCCAGCAGCCAAGATCAGTCGTCCCGGACCCAGTACTTC.

By share, this clonotype ranks as medium-sized. CDR3 nucleotide sequence: TGTGCCAGCAGTGAAAGATTTTACAATGAGCAGTTCTTC. Encoded protein: CASSERFYNEQFF. V usage is TRBV6-1 and J usage is TRBJ2-1; D is uncertain. The CDR3 is 13 residues long. V lost 2 bases to trimming and J lost 4 bases, with 6 bases between them. CDR1 MNHNS and CDR2 SASEGT come from the germline V gene.

This chain connects TRBV3-1 to TRBJ2-1, with 8 bases identical to TRBD2. Germline values: CDR1 LGHDT, CDR2 YNNKEL (reference sequence). The CDR3 is made up of 15 amino acids. V lost 5 bases and J lost 10; bases outside the gene matches: 13. The CDR3, as DNA: TGTGCCAGCAGCGAAAGCGGGAGCTATCCATGGGAGCAGTTCTTC. Its translation is CASSESGSYPWEQFF.